This TCR beta chain appears in the sequencing data of a study of blood T cell repertoires in COVID-19. Looking at the study overall: Researchers got acute and convalescent COVID-19 samples from the United States, Italy and Spain.

Some clones are missing from TCRdb's copy, which holds only in-frame ones; the method was immunoSEQ multiplex PCR. The sample holds about 210,000 clones, around 81% seen once. V lost 11 bases, J lost 5 bases, and 7 bases stayed unmatched. CDR1 LNHDA and CDR2 SQIVND come from the germline V gene (reference sequence). There are 14 residues in the CDR3. Assignment of participants to cohorts was predicated upon participant-reported clinical history. The sample consisted of PBMCs or T cells enriched from blood (not recorded which). This chain links TRBV19 with TRBJ1-6; 9 bases match TRBD1. This clonotype was sampled from a woman between 50 and 59 years old with acute COVID-19. CDR3 bases: TGTGCCTCTGGGCGGGACAGGGATAATTCACCCCTCCACTTT. This sequence encodes CASGRDRDNSPLHF. Using reference TRBV19 and TRBJ1-6 for the parts outside the CDR3, the full variable domain is DGGITQSPKYLFRKEGQNVTLSCEQNLNHDAMYWYRQDPGQGLRLIYYSQIVNDFQKGDIAEGYSVSREKKESFPLTVTSAQKNPTAFYLCASGRDRDNSPLHFGNGTRLTVT.